The following is a TCR beta chain sequence with its context. The antigen is unknown. This sample is part of a study of T cell responses to AZD1222 COVID-19 vaccine. The CDR3 runs 15 residues. V dropped 6 bases and J dropped 1; count of bases not matched to a gene: 6. Germline CDR1 reads SEHNR; CDR2 reads FQNEAQ (reference sequence). Study-wide findings and caveats: Among AZD1222 vaccinees, only six or seven were seropositive at baseline.

Using immunoSEQ multiplex PCR, the repertoire was profiled, and TCRdb retains in-frame clones only, with some absent. The sample lists 110,000 to 150,000 clones; 80% to 90% were seen once. The source of this sequence is an adult in good health. The sequenced sample was peripheral blood, obtained on day 0 of AZD1222 vaccination. The chain couples TRBV7-9 to TRBJ2-7, with 10 bases that match TRBD2. CDR3 sequence: CASSSSSGRSYEQYF. CDR3 nucleotides: TGTGCCAGCAGTTCGTCTAGCGGGAGATCCTACGAGCAGTACTTC.